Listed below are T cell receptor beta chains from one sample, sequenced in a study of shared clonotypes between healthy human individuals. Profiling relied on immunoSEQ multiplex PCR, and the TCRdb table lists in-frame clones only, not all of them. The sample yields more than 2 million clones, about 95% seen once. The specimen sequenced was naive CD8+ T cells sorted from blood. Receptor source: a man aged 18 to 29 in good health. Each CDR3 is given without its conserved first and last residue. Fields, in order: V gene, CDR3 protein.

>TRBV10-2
ASIIGWGRDYNEQF
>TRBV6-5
ASSSGLTYEQY
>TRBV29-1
SVRGGSTDTQY
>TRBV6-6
ASSGLDRPTNQPQH
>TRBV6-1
ASSERGQGGGNEQF
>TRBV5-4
ASSLGSDGSYEQY
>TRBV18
ASSPRDGGAYEQY
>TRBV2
ASISGTSGETQY
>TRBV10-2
ASSESGGPSNEQF
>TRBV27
ASSLLYGQGSTGELF
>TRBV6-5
ASSYLGATDTQY
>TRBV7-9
ASNRREDNEKLF
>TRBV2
ASSRAGTSGSSNTEAF
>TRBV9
ASSVTGLAADTQY
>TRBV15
ATSRDRTGAGEKLF
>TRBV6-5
ASSYSDSFYGYT
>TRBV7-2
ASSFFLAGTYEQY
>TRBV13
ASSLYMDSYNSPLH
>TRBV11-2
ASSLGRTGIYEQY
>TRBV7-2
ASSLVSAPRETQY
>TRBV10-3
AIGTGSTEAF
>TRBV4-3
ASSQDADLSYEQY
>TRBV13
ASSLVGGGTEAF
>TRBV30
AWGRLDSYEQY
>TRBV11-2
ASSLDKGTGSTEAF
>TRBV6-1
ASNVYEQY
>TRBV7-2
ASSLPGVNTEAF
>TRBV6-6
ASSYGDTTDTQY
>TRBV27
ASSLGGLAF
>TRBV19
ASREQTFLNSPLH
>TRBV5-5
ASSLAKQGLGSDNSPLH
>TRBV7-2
ASSPPWASQETQY
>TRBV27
ASSATLGVGVYEQY
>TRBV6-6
ASSPPDRDITGELF
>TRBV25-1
ASRDELNTEAF
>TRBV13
ASSSGKNEQY
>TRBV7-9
ASSPPGGAETQY
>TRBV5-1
ASSLVSPDNYGYT